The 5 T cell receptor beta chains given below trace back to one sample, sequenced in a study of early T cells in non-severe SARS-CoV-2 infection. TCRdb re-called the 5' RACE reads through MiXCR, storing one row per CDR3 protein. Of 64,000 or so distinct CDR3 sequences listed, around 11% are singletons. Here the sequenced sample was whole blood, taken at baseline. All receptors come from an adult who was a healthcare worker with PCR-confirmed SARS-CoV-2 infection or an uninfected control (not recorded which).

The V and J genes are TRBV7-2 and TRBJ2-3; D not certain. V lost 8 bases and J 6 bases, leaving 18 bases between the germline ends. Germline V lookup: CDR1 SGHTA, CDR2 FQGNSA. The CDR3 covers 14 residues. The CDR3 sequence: CASRHLDVRDTQYF. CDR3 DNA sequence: TGTGCCAGCCGCCACCTAGACGTCCGGGATACGCAGTATTTT.

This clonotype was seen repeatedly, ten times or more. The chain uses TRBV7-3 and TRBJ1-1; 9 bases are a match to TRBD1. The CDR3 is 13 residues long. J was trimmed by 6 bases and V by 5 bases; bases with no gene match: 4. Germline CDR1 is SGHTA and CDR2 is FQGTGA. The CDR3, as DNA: TGTGCCAGCAGCAAGGACAGGGGCGCTGAAGCTTTCTTT. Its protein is CASSKDRGAEAFF.

The CDR3 DNA reads as TGTGCCAGCAGTTTAGCGCGTCGGCTAGCGGGGGTCTACAATGAGCAGTTCTTC. Protein product: CASSLARRLAGVYNEQFF. This chain uses TRBV12-3 or TRBV12-4 with TRBJ2-1; TRBD2 matches at 10 bases. The CDR3 is made up of 18 amino acids. Germline trimming cut 0 bases from V and 3 bases from J; bases unmatched to any gene: 8.

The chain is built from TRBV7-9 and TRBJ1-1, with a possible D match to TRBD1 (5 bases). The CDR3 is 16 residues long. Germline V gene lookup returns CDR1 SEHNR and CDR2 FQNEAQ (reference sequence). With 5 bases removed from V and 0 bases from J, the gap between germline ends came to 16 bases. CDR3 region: CASSPLIAGLNTEAFF. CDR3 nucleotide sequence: TGTGCCAGCAGCCCCCTAATAGCAGGGCTGAACACTGAAGCTTTCTTT.

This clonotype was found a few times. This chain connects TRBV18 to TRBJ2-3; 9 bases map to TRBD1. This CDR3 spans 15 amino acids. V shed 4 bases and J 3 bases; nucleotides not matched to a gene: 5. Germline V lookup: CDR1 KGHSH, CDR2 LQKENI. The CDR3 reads CASSQLTGGTDTQYF. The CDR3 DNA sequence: TGTGCCAGCTCACAGCTGACAGGGGGTACAGATACGCAGTATTTT.